This T cell receptor beta chain was profiled in a study of response to subunit inactivated influenza vaccine. Germline lookup yields CDR1 DFQATT and CDR2 SNEGSKA (reference sequence). V lost 5 bases, J lost 2 bases, and 7 bases stayed unmatched. The CDR3 spans 14 residues. General study findings and limits: It was the authors' suggestion that each seasonal influenza vaccination recruits few new T cells.

This clonotype came up a few times. Antigen: not known. TCRdb independently ran MiXCR on the RT-PCR reads; one entry per CDR3 protein. Seen here are over 400,000 distinct CDR3 sequences, approximately 11% observed once, and the top ten hold about 12%. The specimen was PBMCs from blood, collected 40 to 50 days after vaccination. This clonotype was sampled from a man aged 45-65 years who received an inactivated influenza vaccine. This chain uses TRBV20-1 with TRBJ2-5, with TRBD2 identical over 8 bases. The CDR3 protein is CSALSGLGQETQYF. CDR3 coding DNA: TGCAGTGCTCTTTCGGGACTAGGGCAAGAGACCCAGTACTTC.